This T cell receptor beta chain was recorded in a study of cytomegalovirus exposure and HLA in healthy donors. Germline V CDR1 and CDR2: MNHNS, SASEGT. This CDR3 spans 15 amino acids. V was cut by 3 bases and J by 0 bases, with 11 bases left in between. The PCR used 60 Vbeta and 13 Jbeta primers. Sequenced by immunoSEQ multiplex PCR; TCRdb stores in-frame clones only, minus some. The profile covers about 93,000 clones, with roughly four fifths appearing a single time and about 0.5% taken by the ten largest. Sequenced input: PBMCs. The origin of this receptor is a man aged 25 to 40 in good health and CMV-seronegative. V is TRBV6-1 and J is TRBJ1-1; D is ambiguous. CDR3 residues: CASSDRTAVNTEAFF. The CDR3, as DNA: TGTGCCAGCAGTGACAGGACTGCGGTGAACACTGAAGCTTTCTTT.